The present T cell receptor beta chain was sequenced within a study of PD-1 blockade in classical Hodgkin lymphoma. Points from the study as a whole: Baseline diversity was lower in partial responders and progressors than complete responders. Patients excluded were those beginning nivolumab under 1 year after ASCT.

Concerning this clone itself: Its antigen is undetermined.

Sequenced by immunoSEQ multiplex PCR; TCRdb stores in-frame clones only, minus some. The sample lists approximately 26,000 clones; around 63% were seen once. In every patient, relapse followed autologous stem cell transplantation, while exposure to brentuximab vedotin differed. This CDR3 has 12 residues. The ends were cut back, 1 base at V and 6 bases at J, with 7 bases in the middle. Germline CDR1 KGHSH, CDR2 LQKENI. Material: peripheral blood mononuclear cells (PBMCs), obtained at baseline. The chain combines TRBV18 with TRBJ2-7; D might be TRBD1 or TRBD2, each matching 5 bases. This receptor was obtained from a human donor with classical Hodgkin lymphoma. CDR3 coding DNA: TGTGCCAGCTCACCACGTGGGGGCGAGCAGTACTTC. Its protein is CASSPRGGEQYF.